The 12 T cell receptor beta chains presented below share a single source sample, sequenced in a study of blood T cell repertoires in COVID-19. Here immunoSEQ multiplex PCR was the method, and the copy in TCRdb shows in-frame clones only, minus some. The table shows roughly 150,000 clones, with over 80% occurring only once. Sequencing was done on a sample of PBMCs or T cells enriched from blood (not recorded which). The source is a woman between 35 and 50 years old who had recovered from COVID-19.

V and J are TRBV7-8 and TRBJ2-1; 8 bases are a match to TRBD2. After removal of 2 bases from V and 2 bases from J, the junction contained 5 bases not matched to a gene. The CDR3 spans 16 residues. Germline CDR1 reads SGHVS; CDR2 reads FQNEAQ. The CDR3 here is CASSLRAGVTYNEQFF. The CDR3 region has the DNA TGTGCCAGCAGCTTAAGAGCGGGAGTAACCTACAATGAGCAGTTCTTC.

The chain employs TRBV5-1 and TRBJ2-1, with 8 positions matching TRBD2. Germline loops: CDR1 SGHRS, CDR2 YFSETQ. The CDR3 extends over 16 amino acids. The V segment lost 1 base and the J segment 3 bases; nucleotides outside the gene matches: 6. CDR3 loop: CASSLNNAGGYNEQFF. The CDR3 DNA reads TGCGCCAGCAGCTTGAACAATGCGGGAGGCTACAATGAGCAGTTCTTC.

This clone was recorded a few times. The chain employs TRBV2 and TRBJ1-1; D gene uncertain. V shed 6 bases and J shed 1 base, with 9 bases lying between them. This CDR3 has 13 residues. Germline CDR1 SNHLY, CDR2 FYNNEI. CDR3 protein: CASRTRENTEAFF. CDR3 sequence (DNA): TGTGCCAGCAGGACTAGGGAGAACACTGAAGCTTTCTTT.

This sequence joins TRBV5-1 and TRBJ1-4; D gene uncertain. The V and J ends lost 0 bases and 0 bases respectively, with 6 bases between them. The CDR3 has 15 residues. Germline V gene lookup returns CDR1 SGHRS and CDR2 YFSETQ. In nucleotides, the CDR3 is TGCGCCAGCAGCTTGGTGGAGTCAACTAATGAAAAACTGTTTTTT. This codes for CASSLVESTNEKLFF.

The chain carries TRBV9 and TRBJ2-6, with a weak D call TRBD2 (6 bases). CDR3 length: 15 residues. Germline CDR1 reads SGDLS; CDR2 reads YYNGEE. The V and J ends lost 4 bases and 9 bases respectively, with 17 bases between them. The CDR3 DNA reads TGTGCCAGCAGCCAATCGGGGGAGTTTCTCAACGTCCTGACTTTC. It codes for CASSQSGEFLNVLTF.

This clone was seen at least ten times. V and J are TRBV12-5 and TRBJ2-2; tentatively, D is TRBD1 (5 bases). CDR3 length: 18 residues. The germline V and J ends were trimmed by 0 bases and 1 base, with 15 bases remaining between them. The germline gives CDR1 LGHNT, CDR2 FRNRAP. The CDR3 region is CASGLVQLRQQNTGELFF. CDR3 nucleotide sequence: TGTGCTAGTGGTTTGGTACAATTGCGACAGCAGAACACCGGGGAGCTGTTTTTT.

CDR3: CASSPEVRAGELFF. The CDR3 DNA reads as TGTGCCAGCAGCCCTGAGGTGAGGGCGGGGGAGCTGTTTTTT. J is TRBJ2-2 and V is TRBV5-5; possible D gene TRBD2, 5 bases. V dropped 4 bases and J dropped 8 bases, with 15 bases sitting between them. From germline, CDR1 is SGHKS and CDR2 YYEKEE (reference sequence). This CDR3 region has 14 residues. Complete variable domain (other parts from reference TRBV5-5 and TRBJ2-2): DAGVTQSPTHLIKTRGQQVTLRCSPISGHKSVSWYQQVLGQGPQFIFQYYEKEERGRGNFPDRFSARQFPNYSSELNVNALLLGDSALYLCASSPEVRAGELFFGEGSRLTVL.

This CDR3 is CASSMTSGSYEQYF. The CDR3 DNA reads TGTGCCAGTAGTATGACTAGCGGGAGCTACGAGCAGTACTTC. The genes are TRBV19 and TRBJ2-7, with 12 bases identical to TRBD2. This CDR3 has 14 residues. With 3 bases clipped from V and 3 bases from J, the junction kept 0 bases outside the gene matches. Germline V gene lookup returns CDR1 LNHDA and CDR2 SQIVND (reference sequence).

The rearrangement uses TRBV14 and TRBJ1-1, with 7 bases fitting TRBD1. Germline-derived CDR1 and CDR2 are SGHDN and FVKESK. This CDR3 is built from 17 residues. Trimming took 0 bases from V and 10 from J; bases not matched to a gene: 17. The CDR3 coding sequence is TGTGCCAGCAGCCAAGAAGGGACAGCCGGGGGTGCGGGACGAGCTTTCTTT. It translates to CASSQEGTAGGAGRAFF.

The chain carries TRBV19 and TRBJ1-2; 9 bases are a match to TRBD1. The CDR3 totals 15 residues. The junction had 5 bases not matched to a gene; V was cut back by 6 bases and J by 0 bases. CDR1 is LNHDA, CDR2 SQIVND, per germline (reference sequence). CDR3 sequence: CASSQQGASNYGYTF. CDR3 DNA: TGTGCCAGTAGCCAACAGGGGGCTTCTAACTATGGCTACACCTTC.

In its sample, this clone was seen a few times. This chain uses TRBV7-6 with TRBJ1-4; D remains unclear. V lost 2 bases, J lost 8 bases, and 15 bases lay in between. Per the germline V gene, CDR1 is SGHVS and CDR2 is FNYEAQ. This CDR3 has 15 residues. CDR3 bases: TGTGCCAGCAGCTTAAATTCCCGGGGAAAGGAAAAACTGTTTTTT. Translation: CASSLNSRGKEKLFF.

The chain combines TRBV30 with TRBJ2-7; 10 positions match TRBD2. V shed 0 bases, J shed 5 bases, and the junction held 7 bases outside the gene matches. The CDR3 runs 15 residues. Germline V gene data show CDR1 as GTSNPN and CDR2 as SVGIG (reference sequence). The CDR3 sequence is CAWSVLAGVRDEQYF. The CDR3 DNA is TGTGCCTGGAGTGTTCTAGCGGGAGTTCGGGACGAGCAGTACTTC.